The 5 T cell receptor beta chains below all came from one sample that was sequenced in a study of cytomegalovirus exposure and HLA in healthy donors. PCR amplification relied on 60 Vbeta primers (plus 13 Jbeta primers). Method: immunoSEQ multiplex PCR; TCRdb's copy keeps in-frame clones and lacks some. The sample records 190,000 or so clones, approximately 83% being singletons. The sample consisted of PBMCs. The receptors originated from a woman aged 45-65 years in good health and CMV-seropositive.

The V call is TRBV4-1, the J call TRBJ2-7; 8 nucleotides line up with TRBD1. The V and J ends lost 6 bases and 3 bases, in that order; junction bases with no gene match: 4. Germline lookup yields CDR1 MGHRA and CDR2 YSYEKL. The CDR3 runs 13 residues. The CDR3, as DNA: TGCGCCAGCAGGTTCGACAGGGGCTACGAGCAGTACTTC. It encodes CASRFDRGYEQYF.

A remark on this clone: A read error may account for a junction end that differs from germline. The sample holds other DNA sequences that translate to the same CDR3. The chain is built from TRBV5-1 and TRBJ1-4; 9 nucleotides match TRBD1. This CDR3 region has 14 residues. Germline assignment: CDR1 SGHRS and CDR2 YFSETQ. The CDR3 nucleotides are TGCGCCAGCAGTTTGGGACAGGGCCCCGAAAAACTGTTTTTT. Its protein is CASSLGQGPEKLFF.

The chain carries TRBV5-4 and TRBJ1-2; 9 positions agree with TRBD1. The germline V gene encodes CDR1 SGHNT and CDR2 YYREEE (reference sequence). With V trimmed by 4 bases and J by 5 bases, 6 bases remained unmatched. This CDR3 comprises 14 residues. CDR3: CASSAGTGIYGYTF. The CDR3 DNA reads as TGTGCCAGCAGCGCCGGGACAGGGATTTATGGCTACACCTTC.

This sequence joins TRBV20-1 and TRBJ2-1; TRBD1 agrees at 8 bases. Losses at the gene ends were 5 bases for V and 9 bases for J; bases not matched to a gene: 3. CDR3 length equals 11 residues. Germline loops: CDR1 DFQATT, CDR2 SNEGSKA (reference sequence). The DNA for the CDR3 is TGCAGTGCTCAGGGGGCGCGTGAGCAGTTCTTC. Encoded protein: CSAQGAREQFF.

The chain recombines TRBV18 with TRBJ1-2, with a tentative D call TRBD1 (6 bases). Trimming took off 1 base at V and 6 bases at J, with 15 bases between the two ends. This CDR3 is built from 15 residues. CDR1 KGHSH and CDR2 LQKENI come from the germline V gene. The CDR3 loop reads CASSPRSDRTDGYTF. CDR3 nucleotide sequence: TGTGCCAGCTCACCACGGTCCGACAGGACAGATGGCTACACCTTC.